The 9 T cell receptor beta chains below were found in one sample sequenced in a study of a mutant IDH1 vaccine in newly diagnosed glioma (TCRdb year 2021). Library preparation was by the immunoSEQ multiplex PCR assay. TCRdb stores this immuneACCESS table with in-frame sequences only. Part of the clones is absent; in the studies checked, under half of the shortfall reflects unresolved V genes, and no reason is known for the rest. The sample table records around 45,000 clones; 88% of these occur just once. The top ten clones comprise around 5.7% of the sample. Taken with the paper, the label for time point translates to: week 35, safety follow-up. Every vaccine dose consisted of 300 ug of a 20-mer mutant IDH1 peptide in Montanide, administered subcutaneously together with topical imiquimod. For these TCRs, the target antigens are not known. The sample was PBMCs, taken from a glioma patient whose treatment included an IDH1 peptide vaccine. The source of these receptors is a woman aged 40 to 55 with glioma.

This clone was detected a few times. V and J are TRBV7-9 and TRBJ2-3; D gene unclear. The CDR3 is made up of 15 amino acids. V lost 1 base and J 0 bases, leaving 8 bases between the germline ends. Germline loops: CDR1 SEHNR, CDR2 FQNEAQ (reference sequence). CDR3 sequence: CASSLGSTSTDTQYF. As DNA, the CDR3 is TGTGCCAGCAGCTTAGGATCGACGAGCACAGATACGCAGTATTTT.

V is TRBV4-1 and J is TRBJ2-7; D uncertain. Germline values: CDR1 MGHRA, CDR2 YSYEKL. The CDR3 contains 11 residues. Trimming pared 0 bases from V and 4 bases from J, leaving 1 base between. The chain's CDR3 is CASSQDYEQYF. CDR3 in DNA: TGCGCCAGCAGCCAAGATTACGAGCAGTACTTC.

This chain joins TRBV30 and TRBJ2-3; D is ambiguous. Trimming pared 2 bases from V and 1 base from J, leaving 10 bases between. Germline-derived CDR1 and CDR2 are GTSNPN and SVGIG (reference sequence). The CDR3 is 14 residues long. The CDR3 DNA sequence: TGTGCCTGGAGTTCCGGATCGGGCACAGATACGCAGTATTTT. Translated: CAWSSGSGTDTQYF.

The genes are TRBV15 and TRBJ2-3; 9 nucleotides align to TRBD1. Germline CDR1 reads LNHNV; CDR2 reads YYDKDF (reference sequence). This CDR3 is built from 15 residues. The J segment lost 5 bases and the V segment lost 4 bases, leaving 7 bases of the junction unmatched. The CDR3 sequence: CATSKPGQGQDTQYF. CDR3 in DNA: TGTGCCACCAGCAAGCCGGGACAGGGACAAGATACGCAGTATTTT. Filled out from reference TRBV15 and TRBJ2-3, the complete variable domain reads DAMVIQNPRYQVTQFGKPVTLSCSQTLNHNVMYWYQQKSSQAPKLLFHYYDKDFNNEADTPDNFQSRRPNTSFCFLDIRSPGLGDTAMYLCATSKPGQGQDTQYFGPGTRLTVL.

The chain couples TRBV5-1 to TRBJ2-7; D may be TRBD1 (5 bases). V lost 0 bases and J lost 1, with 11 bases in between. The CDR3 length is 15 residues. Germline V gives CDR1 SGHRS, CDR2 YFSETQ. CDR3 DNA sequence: TGCGCCAGCAGCTTGGACCATACAGGTTCCTACGAGCAGTACTTC. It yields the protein CASSLDHTGSYEQYF.

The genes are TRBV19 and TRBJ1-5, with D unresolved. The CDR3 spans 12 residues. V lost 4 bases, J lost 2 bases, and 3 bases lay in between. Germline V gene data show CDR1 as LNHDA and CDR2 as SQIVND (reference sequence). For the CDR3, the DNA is TGTGCCAGTAGTAAGGGCAATCAGCCCCAGCATTTT. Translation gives CASSKGNQPQHF.

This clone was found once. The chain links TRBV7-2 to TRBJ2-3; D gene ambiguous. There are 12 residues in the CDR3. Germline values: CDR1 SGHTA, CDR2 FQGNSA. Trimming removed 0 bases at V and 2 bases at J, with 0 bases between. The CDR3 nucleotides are TGTGCCAGCAGCTTAGCCACAGATACGCAGTATTTT. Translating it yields CASSLATDTQYF.

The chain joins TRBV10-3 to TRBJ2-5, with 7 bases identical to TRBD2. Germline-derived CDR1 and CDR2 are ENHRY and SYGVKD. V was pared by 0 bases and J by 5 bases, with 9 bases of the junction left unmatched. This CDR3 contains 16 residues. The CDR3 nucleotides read TGTGCCATCAGTGAGTCGGGCGGGAGAGGGGTTGAGACCCAGTACTTC. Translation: CAISESGGRGVETQYF.

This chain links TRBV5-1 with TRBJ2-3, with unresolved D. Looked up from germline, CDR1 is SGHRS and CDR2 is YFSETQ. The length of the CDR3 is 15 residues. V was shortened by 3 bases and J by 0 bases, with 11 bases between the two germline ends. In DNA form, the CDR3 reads TGCGCCAGCAGCTCTCGATTAGTTAGCACAGATACGCAGTATTTT. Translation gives CASSSRLVSTDTQYF.